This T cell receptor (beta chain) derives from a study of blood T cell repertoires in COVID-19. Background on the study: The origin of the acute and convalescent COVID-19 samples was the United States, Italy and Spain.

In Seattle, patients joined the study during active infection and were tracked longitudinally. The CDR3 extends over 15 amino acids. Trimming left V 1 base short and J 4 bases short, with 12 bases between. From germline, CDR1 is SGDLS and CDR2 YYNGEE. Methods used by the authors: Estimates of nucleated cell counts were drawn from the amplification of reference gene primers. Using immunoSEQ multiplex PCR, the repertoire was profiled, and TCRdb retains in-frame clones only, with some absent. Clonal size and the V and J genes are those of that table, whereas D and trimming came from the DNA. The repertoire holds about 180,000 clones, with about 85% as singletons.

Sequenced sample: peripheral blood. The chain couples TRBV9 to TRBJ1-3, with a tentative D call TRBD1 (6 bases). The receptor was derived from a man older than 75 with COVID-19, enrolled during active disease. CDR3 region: CASSVWGGRGNTIYF. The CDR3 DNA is TGTGCCAGCAGCGTATGGGGGGGGCGAGGAAACACCATATATTTT.